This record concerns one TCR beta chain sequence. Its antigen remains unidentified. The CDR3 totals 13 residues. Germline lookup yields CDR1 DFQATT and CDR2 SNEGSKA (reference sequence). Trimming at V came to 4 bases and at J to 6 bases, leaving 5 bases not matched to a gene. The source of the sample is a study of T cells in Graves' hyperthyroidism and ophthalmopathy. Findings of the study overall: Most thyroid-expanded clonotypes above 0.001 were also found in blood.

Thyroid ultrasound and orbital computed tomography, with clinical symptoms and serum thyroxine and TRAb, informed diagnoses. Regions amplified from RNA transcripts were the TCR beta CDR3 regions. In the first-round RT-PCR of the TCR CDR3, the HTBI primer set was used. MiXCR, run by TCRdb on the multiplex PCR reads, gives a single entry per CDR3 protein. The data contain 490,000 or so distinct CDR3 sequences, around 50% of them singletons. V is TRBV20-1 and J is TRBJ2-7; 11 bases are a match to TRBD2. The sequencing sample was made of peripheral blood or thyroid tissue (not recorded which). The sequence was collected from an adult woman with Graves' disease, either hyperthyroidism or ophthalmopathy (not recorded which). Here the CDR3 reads CSAKLAGVREQYF. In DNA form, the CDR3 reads TGCAGTGCTAAACTAGCGGGAGTCCGCGAGCAGTACTTC.